A selection of T cell receptor beta chains follows, all from one sample in a study of blood T cell repertoires in COVID-19. Data came from immunoSEQ multiplex PCR; TCRdb stores just in-frame clones and leaves some out. The data hold roughly 60,000 clones, with more than 65% observed a single time. Sequences were obtained from peripheral blood. The origin of the receptors is a man older than 75 with COVID-19, enrolled during active disease. The CDR3 runs from the conserved cysteine through the conserved F or W. The D gene is left open where the match is weak. Clone size is stated in some rows and not others, as once, few, many or a class when expanded.

>-|TRBJ1-1|-|TRBV29-1
CSASVGVGGPSEAFF
TGCAGCGCCTCGGTAGGCGTGGGGGGGCCCTCTGAAGCTTTCTTT
>-|TRBJ1-4|-|TRBV7-9
CASSSSFNEKLFF
TGTGCCAGCAGCTCCTCCTTTAATGAAAAACTGTTTTTT
>-|TRBJ2-1|TRBD1|TRBV11-3
CASSSEGQPLNEQFF
TGTGCCAGCAGCTCTGAGGGACAGCCCCTCAATGAGCAGTTCTTC
>few|TRBJ2-1|-|TRBV18
CASSSLGDEQFF
TGTGCCAGCTCATCCCTCGGGGATGAGCAGTTCTTC
>-|TRBJ1-1|-|TRBV7-9
CASSSQTDLAFF
TGTGCCAGCAGCTCCCAGACAGATTTAGCTTTCTTT
>-|TRBJ2-2|-|TRBV9
CASSDRGAGTGELFF
TGTGCCAGCAGCGACCGGGGGGCGGGAACCGGGGAGCTGTTTTTT
>-|TRBJ1-6|-|TRBV7-2
CASSLVTENSPLHF
TGTGCCAGCAGCTTAGTAACAGAGAATTCACCCCTCCACTTT
>-|TRBJ1-5|-|TRBV6-5
CASSPGGGDQPQHF
TGTGCCAGCAGTCCGGGGGGGGGTGATCAGCCCCAGCATTTT
>-|TRBJ2-5|TRBD1|TRBV11-3
CASSLGQGAEETQYF
TGTGCCAGCAGCTTAGGACAGGGGGCTGAAGAGACCCAGTACTTC
>-|TRBJ1-1|TRBD1|TRBV5-1
CASSQDRADTEAFF
TGCGCCAGCAGCCAGGACAGGGCGGACACTGAAGCTTTCTTT
>-|TRBJ1-1|-|TRBV10-3
CAISDRAGDTEAFF
TGTGCCATCAGTGACAGAGCAGGGGACACTGAAGCTTTCTTT
>-|TRBJ1-2|TRBD1|TRBV4-3
CASGKRGQGYGYTF
TGCGCCAGCGGAAAACGCGGACAGGGCTATGGCTACACCTTC
>-|TRBJ2-1|TRBD2|TRBV6-4
CASSDSTGRTLNEQFF
TGTGCCAGCAGTGACTCGACCGGGAGGACCCTCAATGAGCAGTTCTTC
>-|TRBJ1-6|-|TRBV28
CASSFINSPLHF
TGTGCCAGCTCCTTTATTAATTCACCCCTCCACTTT
>-|TRBJ1-4|TRBD1|TRBV6-6
CASSQGVLIDEKLFF
TGTGCCAGCAGCCAGGGGGTCCTTATCGATGAAAAACTGTTTTTT
>once|TRBJ2-1|TRBD1|TRBV29-1
CSVVEPGQGNNEQFF
TGCAGCGTTGTTGAGCCGGGACAGGGGAACAATGAGCAGTTCTTC
>-|TRBJ1-6|TRBD1|TRBV3-1/TRBV3-2
CASTQGLDNSPLHF
TGTGCCAGTACACAGGGGCTTGATAATTCACCCCTCCACTTT
>-|TRBJ2-1|-|TRBV7-9
CASSLGLGGNNEQFF
TGTGCCAGCAGCTTAGGACTAGGAGGAAACAATGAGCAGTTCTTC
>-|TRBJ1-1|-|TRBV4-3
CASSQVGGHTEAFF
TGCGCCAGCAGCCAAGTGGGAGGACACACTGAAGCTTTCTTT
>-|TRBJ1-2|-|TRBV19
CASSIPGGINYGYTF
TGTGCCAGTAGTATCCCAGGTGGCATAAACTATGGCTACACCTTC
>-|TRBJ1-1|TRBD1|TRBV11-2
CASRGVRQGPNTEAFF
TGTGCCAGCAGGGGGGTCAGACAGGGACCGAACACTGAAGCTTTCTTT
>-|TRBJ1-3|TRBD1|TRBV4-3
CASSQRTGDFSGNTIYF
TGCGCCAGCAGCCAGAGGACAGGCGACTTCTCTGGAAACACCATATATTTT
>-|TRBJ2-1|TRBD2|TRBV15
CATSRAGGEQFF
TGTGCCACCAGCAGGGCGGGAGGAGAGCAGTTCTTC
>-|TRBJ1-2|TRBD1|TRBV4-2
CASSQDGDRGIGYTF
TGTGCCAGCAGCCAAGATGGGGACAGGGGGATTGGCTACACCTTC
>-|TRBJ2-2|-|TRBV7-9
CASSLRRETGELFF
TGTGCCAGCAGCTTAAGGAGGGAAACCGGGGAGCTGTTTTTT
>once|TRBJ1-2|-|TRBV2
CASTAGHDYGYTF
TGTGCCAGCACCGCAGGCCACGACTATGGCTACACCTTC
>once|TRBJ1-6|-|TRBV2
CASSPGSYNSPLHF
TGTGCCAGCAGTCCCGGCTCCTATAATTCACCCCTCCACTTT
>-|TRBJ2-7|TRBD1|TRBV9
CASSVDRQGYEQYF
TGTGCCAGCAGCGTGGACCGACAGGGGTACGAGCAGTACTTC
>-|TRBJ2-1|TRBD2|TRBV7-9
CASSLRRAGGLYNEQFF
TGTGCCAGCAGCTTAAGGAGGGCGGGAGGCTTGTACAATGAGCAGTTCTTC
>-|TRBJ2-5|-|TRBV6-5
CAINREGEETQYF
TGTGCCATAAACAGGGAGGGAGAAGAGACCCAGTACTTC
>-|TRBJ1-2|-|TRBV12-3/TRBV12-4
CASTGFNYGYTF
TGTGCCAGCACGGGATTTAACTATGGCTACACCTTC
>-|TRBJ2-7|TRBD2|TRBV5-4
CASTPGGQTSGGPYEQYF
TGTGCCAGCACCCCGGGAGGTCAAACTAGCGGGGGGCCCTACGAGCAGTACTTC
>-|TRBJ2-5|-|TRBV3-1/TRBV3-2
CASSQAGGLETQYF
TGTGCCAGCAGCCAAGCAGGGGGGTTAGAGACCCAGTACTTC
>-|TRBJ1-2|-|TRBV7-9
CASSQEGAPRGYGYTF
TGTGCCAGCAGCCAGGAAGGGGCCCCTCGTGGCTATGGCTACACCTTC
>-|TRBJ2-1|TRBD2|TRBV20-1
CSASLPAGGVGYNEQFF
TGCAGTGCTAGTTTGCCAGCGGGAGGGGTCGGCTACAATGAGCAGTTCTTC
>few|TRBJ1-1|TRBD1|TRBV4-1
CASSQAGGQAEAFF
TGCGCCAGCAGCCAAGCAGGGGGGCAGGCTGAAGCTTTCTTT